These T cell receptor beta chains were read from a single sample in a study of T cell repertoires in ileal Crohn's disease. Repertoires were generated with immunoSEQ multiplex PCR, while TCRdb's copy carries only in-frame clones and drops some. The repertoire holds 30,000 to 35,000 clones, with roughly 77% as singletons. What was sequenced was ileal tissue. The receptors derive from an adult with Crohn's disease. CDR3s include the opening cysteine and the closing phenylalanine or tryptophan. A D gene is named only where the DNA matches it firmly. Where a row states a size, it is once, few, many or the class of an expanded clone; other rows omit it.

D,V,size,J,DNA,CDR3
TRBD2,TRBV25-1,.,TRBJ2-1,TGTGCCAGCAGTGCGAGCGGGGGGGCATACAATGAGCAGTTCTTC,CASSASGGAYNEQFF
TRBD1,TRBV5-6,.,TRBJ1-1,TGTGCCAGCAGCCAAGGGACAGGGGGGAGGAACACTGAAGCTTTCTTT,CASSQGTGGRNTEAFF
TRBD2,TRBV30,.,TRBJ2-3,TGTGCCTGGTTGACGGGAGGTCATCCGGGTAGAGATACGCAGTATTTT,CAWLTGGHPGRDTQYF
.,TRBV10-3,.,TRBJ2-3,TGTGCCATCACTCCCCGCGTGGGTAGAGGTTTGTCAGATACGCAGTATTTT,CAITPRVGRGLSDTQYF
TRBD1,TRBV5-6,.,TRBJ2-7,TGTGCCAGCAACAAACAGGGGCGGACCTACGAGCAGTACTTC,CASNKQGRTYEQYF
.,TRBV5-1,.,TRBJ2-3,TGCGCCAGCAGCTTGGCCGGGAAAAGCACAGATACGCAGTATTTT,CASSLAGKSTDTQYF
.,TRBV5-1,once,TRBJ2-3,TGCGCCAGCAGCTTGGGGGGAGTGGGAGATACGCAGTATTTT,CASSLGGVGDTQYF
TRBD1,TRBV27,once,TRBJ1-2,TGTGCCAGCAGCCTAATTAGGGGGCTGGGCGGCTACACCTTC,CASSLIRGLGGYTF
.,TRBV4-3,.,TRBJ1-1,TGCGCCAGCAGCCAAGGTCTAGTTTCGGGTACTGAAGCTTTCTTT,CASSQGLVSGTEAFF
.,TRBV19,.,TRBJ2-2,TGTGCCAGTAGTATAGACGGGAGAGTCACCGGGGAGCTGTTTTTT,CASSIDGRVTGELFF
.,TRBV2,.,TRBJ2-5,TGTGCCGCAGACACAGGGGAGGAAGGGACCCAGTACTTC,CAADTGEEGTQYF
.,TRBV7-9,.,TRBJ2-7,TGTGCCAGCAGCTACCCGGGTCCGACCTACGAGCAGTACTTC,CASSYPGPTYEQYF
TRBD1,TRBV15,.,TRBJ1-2,TGTGCCACCAGCAGAACAGGGGATGGCTACACCTTC,CATSRTGDGYTF
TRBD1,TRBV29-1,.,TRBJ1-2,TGCAGCGTTGGGATGGGAGGCCAGGGGGCTAACTATGGCTACACCTTC,CSVGMGGQGANYGYTF